The 19 T cell receptor beta chains below all came from one sample that was sequenced in a study of cytomegalovirus exposure and HLA in healthy donors. Profiled with immunoSEQ multiplex PCR; TCRdb holds only in-frame clones, not every one. Of roughly 82,000 clones in the sample, 93% were seen once. The sequenced sample was PBMCs. These receptors were taken from a man younger than 35 in good health and CMV-seronegative.

V gene TRBV5-6 combines with J gene TRBJ2-3; tentative D call: TRBD2 (6 bases). This CDR3 is built from 15 residues. Trimming shortened V by 4 bases and J by 0 bases, and 12 bases separated the two germline ends. Germline values: CDR1 SGHDT, CDR2 YYEEEE. The CDR3 coding sequence is TGTGCCAGCAGCGAGGGACTGCGTAGCACAGATACGCAGTATTTT. Amino acid sequence: CASSEGLRSTDTQYF.

This clone was seen only once. The V call is TRBV4-3, the J call TRBJ2-3; 9 bases line up with TRBD1. V lost 4 bases and J lost 2; bases outside the gene matches: 13. Germline CDR1 and CDR2: LGHNA and YSLEER. The CDR3 extends over 18 amino acids. CDR3 sequence (DNA): TGCGCCAGCAGCCTCTATCAGAGCGGGACAGGGCCCACAGATACGCAGTATTTT. Protein product: CASSLYQSGTGPTDTQYF.

J is TRBJ1-4 and V is TRBV5-4, with a possible D match to TRBD1 (5 bases). Germline values: CDR1 SGHNT, CDR2 YYREEE (reference sequence). Trimming pared 0 bases from V and 2 bases from J, leaving 14 bases between. The length of the CDR3 is 17 residues. CDR3 region: CASSLAGGGRTNEKLFF. As DNA, the CDR3 is TGTGCCAGCAGCTTGGCGGGGGGAGGGCGCACTAATGAAAAACTGTTTTTT.

The rearrangement links TRBV4-1 to TRBJ2-3; D possibly corresponds to TRBD2 (5 bases). The V end lost 3 bases, the J end lost 2 bases, and 9 bases lay between the germline ends. The germline CDR1 and CDR2 sequences are MGHRA and YSYEKL. CDR3 length: 14 residues. The CDR3 here is CASSQRADTDTQYF. In nucleotides, the CDR3 is TGCGCCAGCAGCCAGCGGGCGGACACAGATACGCAGTATTTT.

V and J are TRBV25-1 and TRBJ2-3, with 9 bases lining up with TRBD2. Germline CDR1 MGHDK, CDR2 SYGVNS. The CDR3 has 15 amino acids. After removal of 5 bases from V and 2 bases from J, the junction contained 5 bases not matched to a gene. The CDR3 DNA sequence: TGTGCCAGCAGTCTTAGCGGGAGACCCACAGATACGCAGTATTTT. This sequence encodes CASSLSGRPTDTQYF.

In this sample, this clone turned up once. V gene TRBV9 combines with J gene TRBJ2-2; TRBD2 matches 10 bases. V was pared by 4 bases and J by 4 bases, with 4 bases of the junction left unmatched. From germline, CDR1 is SGDLS and CDR2 YYNGEE. This CDR3 is built from 15 residues. In nucleotides, the CDR3 is TGTGCCAGCAGCCCTTTAGCGGGAGGCACCGGGGAGCTGTTTTTT. This codes for CASSPLAGGTGELFF.

This chain joins TRBV5-1 and TRBJ2-7; 10 bases line up with TRBD1. The J segment lost 7 bases and the V segment lost 5 bases, leaving 9 bases of the junction unmatched. This CDR3 has 14 amino acids. Germline V gene data show CDR1 as SGHRS and CDR2 as YFSETQ. The CDR3 spells CASRYGTGAGEQYF. CDR3 DNA: TGCGCCAGCAGATACGGGACAGGGGCTGGGGAGCAGTACTTC.

This chain uses TRBV6-1 with TRBJ1-1; possible D gene TRBD1, 6 bases. From germline, CDR1 is MNHNS and CDR2 SASEGT. The CDR3 runs 15 residues. Trimming cost V 4 bases and J 0 bases, with 12 bases left between them. CDR3 sequence (DNA): TGTGCCAGCAGTGGAACAGGGAGTTTGAACACTGAAGCTTTCTTT. Its translation is CASSGTGSLNTEAFF.

This rearrangement joins TRBV2 to TRBJ2-7, with 9 nucleotides matching TRBD2. V shed 6 bases and J 4 bases; nucleotides not matched to a gene: 7. CDR1 is SNHLY and CDR2 is FYNNEI in the germline V gene. CDR3 size: 14 residues. This CDR3 reads CASSPREGLYEQYF. In nucleotides, the CDR3 is TGTGCCAGCAGCCCGCGGGAGGGCCTTTACGAGCAGTACTTC. The full variable domain, its missing parts supplied by reference TRBV2 and TRBJ2-7, is EPEVTQTPSHQVTQMGQEVILRCVPISNHLYFYWYRQILGQKVEFLVSFYNNEISEKSEIFDDQFSVERPDGSNFTLKIRSTKLEDSAMYFCASSPREGLYEQYFGPGTRLTVT.

The chain has TRBV11-1 and TRBJ2-7, with 8 bases matching TRBD2. Germline lookup yields CDR1 SGHAT and CDR2 FQDESV (reference sequence). With V trimmed by 8 bases and J by 3 bases, 6 bases remained unmatched. The CDR3 extends over 13 amino acids. The CDR3 region has the DNA TGTGCCAGCTCTTCGGGACTAGTCTACGAGCAGTACTTC. Its translation is CASSSGLVYEQYF.

V is TRBV2 and J is TRBJ2-5, with TRBD1 matching 7 bases. This CDR3 has 13 residues. Germline V CDR1 and CDR2: SNHLY, FYNNEI. Trimming cost V 6 bases and J 4 bases; bases outside gene matches: 5. Written as DNA, the CDR3 is TGTGCCAGCAGGATAGACAGGGCAGAGACCCAGTACTTC. This translates into CASRIDRAETQYF.

This rearrangement joins TRBV5-1 to TRBJ2-3; 15 nucleotides match TRBD2. Germline CDR1 reads SGHRS; CDR2 reads YFSETQ. CDR3 length equals 15 residues. The ends lost 8 bases at V and 2 bases at J; junction bases unmatched: 3. CDR3 DNA: TGCGCCAGTGGGACTAGCGGGGGGTACACAGATACGCAGTATTTT. Protein product: CASGTSGGYTDTQYF. Drawing the rest from reference TRBV5-1 and TRBJ2-3, the complete variable domain is KAGVTQTPRYLIKTRGQQVTLSCSPISGHRSVSWYQQTPGQGLQFLFEYFSETQRNKGNFPGRFSGRQFSNSRSEMNVSTLELGDSALYLCASGTSGGYTDTQYFGPGTRLTVL.

This clone was seen a single time. This sequence joins TRBV30 and TRBJ1-5; D gene unclear. The V end lost 2 bases, the J end lost 4 bases, and 9 bases lay between the germline ends. The V gene's germline CDR1 is GTSNPN and CDR2 SVGIG (reference sequence). The CDR3 covers 13 residues. CDR3 DNA: TGTGCCTGGAGTCCGGAGGGAAATCAGCCCCAGCATTTT. This encodes CAWSPEGNQPQHF.

This sequence joins TRBV19 and TRBJ2-2; 8 bases match TRBD1. The CDR3 sequence is 15 residues long. Germline CDR1 and CDR2: LNHDA and SQIVND (reference sequence). The V segment lost 1 base and the J segment 4 bases; nucleotides outside the gene matches: 2. The CDR3 DNA follows: TGTGCCAGTAGTATAGGACAGGGGTCCACCGGGGAGCTGTTTTTT. It encodes CASSIGQGSTGELFF. The whole variable domain, filled in from reference TRBV19 and TRBJ2-2, reads DGGITQSPKYLFRKEGQNVTLSCEQNLNHDAMYWYRQDPGQGLRLIYYSQIVNDFQKGDIAEGYSVSREKKESFPLTVTSAQKNPTAFYLCASSIGQGSTGELFFGEGSRLTVL.

The chain couples TRBV2 to TRBJ2-1; TRBD2 matches 8 bases. The germline CDR1 and CDR2 sequences are SNHLY and FYNNEI. V lost 7 bases and J lost 7; bases outside the gene matches: 9. The CDR3 is 14 amino acids. The CDR3 sequence: CASNPFRGGNEQFF. Here the CDR3 DNA reads TGTGCCAGCAACCCCTTCCGCGGGGGGAATGAGCAGTTCTTC. Looking up the rest from reference TRBV2 and TRBJ2-1 gives the full variable domain: EPEVTQTPSHQVTQMGQEVILRCVPISNHLYFYWYRQILGQKVEFLVSFYNNEISEKSEIFDDQFSVERPDGSNFTLKIRSTKLEDSAMYFCASNPFRGGNEQFFGPGTRLTVL.

The chain links TRBV28 to TRBJ1-2; a weak D match, TRBD1 (5 bases). In germline, CDR1 is MDHEN, CDR2 SYDVKM. V was trimmed by 5 bases and J by 4 bases, leaving 8 bases between them. The CDR3 contains 12 residues. The CDR3 sequence: CASSGGGYGYTF. DNA of the CDR3: TGTGCCAGCAGTGGGGGAGGCTATGGCTACACCTTC.

The chain couples TRBV30 to TRBJ2-7; 9 positions agree with TRBD1. Germline V gives CDR1 GTSNPN, CDR2 SVGIG (reference sequence). The J segment lost 5 bases and the V segment lost 0 bases, leaving 11 bases of the junction unmatched. The CDR3 is 16 residues long. The CDR3 loop reads CAWSVRGTGPLHEQYF. In DNA form, the CDR3 reads TGTGCCTGGAGTGTACGCGGGACAGGGCCGCTCCACGAGCAGTACTTC. Full variable domain (outside the CDR3, taken from reference TRBV30 and TRBJ2-7): SQTIHQWPATLVQPVGSPLSLECTVEGTSNPNLYWYRQAAGRGLQLLFYSVGIGQISSEVPQNLSASRPQDRQFILSSKKLLLSDSGFYLCAWSVRGTGPLHEQYFGPGTRLTVT.

This sequence joins TRBV30 and TRBJ2-7, with TRBD1 identical over 7 bases. With V trimmed by 6 bases and J by 5 bases, 7 bases remained unmatched. CDR1 is GTSNPN, CDR2 SVGIG, per germline (reference sequence). CDR3 size: 12 residues. This CDR3 reads CACDRAPHEQYF. CDR3 coding DNA: TGTGCCTGTGACAGGGCCCCCCACGAGCAGTACTTC.

This clone was seen only once. The chain is built from TRBV5-1 and TRBJ1-2; TRBD1 agrees at 7 bases. Germline assignment: CDR1 SGHRS and CDR2 YFSETQ. CDR3 length equals 15 residues. After removal of 0 bases from V and 6 bases from J, the junction contained 8 bases not matched to a gene. In nucleotides, the CDR3 is TGCGCCAGCAGCTTGGAGGGACAGTACCCCGATGGCTACACCTTC. Encoded protein: CASSLEGQYPDGYTF.